The 14 T cell receptor beta chains presented below share a single source sample, sequenced in a study of cytomegalovirus exposure and HLA in healthy donors. Primers for the PCR totalled 60 Vbeta and 13 Jbeta. Sequencing was performed with immunoSEQ multiplex PCR; in TCRdb, only in-frame clones are kept and a portion is missing. The sample has around 150,000 clones, 65% to 90% seen once. The sequencing input was PBMCs. These receptors were taken from a man aged 50 to 59 in good health and CMV-seropositive.

This clone came up once. This chain uses TRBV5-1 with TRBJ2-7, with TRBD2 matching 9 bases. The CDR3 covers 14 residues. CDR1 and CDR2 from the germline V gene are SGHRS and YFSETQ. Trimming at V came to 0 bases and at J to 4 bases, leaving 2 bases not matched to a gene. The CDR3 protein is CASSLVAGDYEQYF. For the CDR3, the DNA is TGCGCCAGCAGCTTGGTAGCGGGGGATTACGAGCAGTACTTC.

This clone has more than one count but fewer than ten. In the same sample, other DNA sequences code for this CDR3. The chain is built from TRBV30 and TRBJ1-3; 7 bases agree with TRBD1. The CDR3 consists of 15 residues. Losses at the gene ends were 3 bases for V and 0 bases for J; bases not matched to a gene: 5. Per the germline V gene, CDR1 is GTSNPN and CDR2 is SVGIG (reference sequence). The CDR3 DNA follows: TGTGCCTGGAGCCGGGACAGTGGCTCTGGAAACACCATATATTTT. Its protein is CAWSRDSGSGNTIYF.

Written as DNA, the CDR3 is TGTGCCAGCAGCTTAGCCGAGGGTGGCTACACCTTC. It yields the protein CASSLAEGGYTF. This chain links TRBV11-1 with TRBJ1-2; D is unresolved. Germline lookup yields CDR1 SGHAT and CDR2 FQDESV (reference sequence). The CDR3 loop spans 12 amino acids. The V end was cut by 0 bases, the J end by 7 bases, with 6 bases between.

This chain links TRBV2 with TRBJ1-2; 7 nucleotides align to TRBD1. The CDR3 consists of 13 residues. The V and J ends lost 4 bases and 3 bases, in that order; junction bases with no gene match: 2. The germline V gene has CDR1 SNHLY and CDR2 FYNNEI. CDR3 coding DNA: TGTGCCAGCAGTGTGGGACAGCACTATGGCTACACCTTC. Translating it yields CASSVGQHYGYTF.

The CDR3 DNA follows: TGTGCCAGCAGTTTCCGCGAGGGCACTGAAGCTTTCTTT. It translates to CASSFREGTEAFF. The J gene is TRBJ1-1, the V gene TRBV6-9; D uncertain. The CDR3 is made up of 13 amino acids. Germline CDR1 reads MNHGY; CDR2 reads SVAAGI. Trimming took off 4 bases at V and 4 bases at J, with 10 bases between the two ends.

The V and J genes are TRBV27 and TRBJ2-7, with 10 bases that match TRBD1. V lost 8 bases, J lost 6 bases, and 10 bases stayed unmatched. CDR1 and CDR2 from the germline V gene are MNHEY and SMNVEV (reference sequence). The CDR3 spans 14 residues. This CDR3 reads CASSNSGTGVEQYF. The CDR3 nucleotides are TGTGCCAGCTCGAATTCCGGGACAGGGGTCGAGCAGTACTTC.

The J gene is TRBJ1-2, the V gene TRBV5-5; TRBD1 aligns across 11 bases. J was trimmed by 9 bases and V by 0 bases; bases with no gene match: 4. The CDR3 contains 14 residues. Germline V lookup: CDR1 SGHKS, CDR2 YYEKEE (reference sequence). CDR3 loop: CASSLVGQGASYTF. The CDR3 region has the DNA TGTGCCAGCAGCTTGGTTGGACAGGGGGCGAGCTACACCTTC.

DNA for the CDR3: TGTGCCAGCAGCTCTAGACAGGGTGGGGAGACCCAGTACTTC. Amino acids: CASSSRQGGETQYF. The chain couples TRBV5-4 to TRBJ2-5; TRBD1 aligns across 7 bases. The CDR3 contains 14 residues. The V gene end was trimmed by 3 bases and the J gene end by 5 bases; junction bases not matched to a gene: 7. CDR1 SGHNT and CDR2 YYREEE come from the germline V gene (reference sequence).

The V and J genes are TRBV11-3 and TRBJ2-7, with 9 bases matching TRBD1. CDR1 and CDR2 from the germline V gene are SGHNT and YENEEA. Unmatched junction bases numbered 1, after V lost 3 bases and J lost 4 bases. This CDR3 comprises 13 residues. CDR3 DNA sequence: TGTGCCAGCAGCTTTGGACAGGGGTACGAGCAGTACTTC. It yields the protein CASSFGQGYEQYF.

This chain joins TRBV2 and TRBJ1-1, with a tentative D call TRBD1 (5 bases). CDR1 and CDR2 (germline): SNHLY, FYNNEI. The CDR3 totals 11 residues. Trimming stripped 10 bases from V and 6 bases from J, with 12 bases between. CDR3 loop: CATPRASEAFF. CDR3 nucleotides: TGTGCCACCCCCAGGGCTTCTGAAGCTTTCTTT.

The rearrangement links TRBV19 to TRBJ1-2; D perhaps matches TRBD1 (6 bases). This CDR3 is built from 17 residues. Trimming removed 8 bases from V and 4 bases from J, with 26 bases in between. Germline V gene lookup returns CDR1 LNHDA and CDR2 SQIVND (reference sequence). CDR3 sequence (DNA): TGTGCCAGTCTACGGGTAACGGGACAAGGGCATGGCTATGGCTACACCTTC. Translated, it gives CASLRVTGQGHGYGYTF.

The V call is TRBV5-1, the J call TRBJ2-3; 10 bases line up with TRBD2. The germline CDR1 and CDR2 sequences are SGHRS and YFSETQ. The CDR3 spans 15 residues. V gave up 0 bases and J gave up 6 bases; unmatched junction bases: 4. CDR3 in amino acids: CASSLGGLALDTQYF. The DNA of the CDR3 is TGCGCCAGCAGCTTGGGGGGACTAGCGCTTGATACGCAGTATTTT.

The chain combines TRBV5-6 with TRBJ1-2, with no clear D. This CDR3 is built from 15 residues. Germline V gives CDR1 SGHDT, CDR2 YYEEEE. Trimming pared 4 bases from V and 5 bases from J, leaving 18 bases between. CDR3 DNA sequence: TGTGCCAGCAGCGGGAGAGGGATTGCCTTGTATGGCTACACCTTC. Translated, it gives CASSGRGIALYGYTF.

V gene TRBV28 combines with J gene TRBJ2-7; 7 bases agree with TRBD1. This CDR3 is built from 14 residues. V lost 6 bases and J lost 2; bases outside the gene matches: 7. CDR1 is MDHEN, CDR2 SYDVKM, per germline. CDR3 coding DNA: TGTGCCAGCAGACGGACAGGTCAGACCTACGAGCAGTACGTC. Translation gives CASRRTGQTYEQYV.